These 13 T cell receptor beta chains were all obtained from the same sample, sequenced in a study of T cell responses to AZD1222 COVID-19 vaccine. Measured with immunoSEQ multiplex PCR; TCRdb has only the in-frame clones, and not every one. The sample holds about 77,000 clones, around 90% seen once. The source material was peripheral blood, sampled 28 days after the second AZD1222 dose. These receptor sequences come from an adult who received the AZD1222 COVID-19 vaccine.

Turning to this clone: One junction end does not reproduce the germline sequence, and a read error may be involved. The chain couples TRBV4-1 to TRBJ1-1; D gene ambiguous. This CDR3 comprises 15 residues. CDR1 and CDR2 (germline): MGHRA, YSYEKL. DNA of the CDR3: TGCGCCAGCAGACAAGAGCATCAGCGGAACACTGAAGCTTTCTTT. This translates into CASRQEHQRNTEAFF.

The chain recombines TRBV6-5 with TRBJ1-5; D perhaps matches TRBD1 (6 bases). Germline loops: CDR1 MNHEY, CDR2 SVGAGI. The CDR3 is 15 residues long. V was cut by 8 bases and J by 0 bases, with 14 bases left in between. CDR3 protein: CASAQRGNSNQPQHF. The CDR3 DNA reads as TGTGCCAGCGCCCAGAGGGGGAATAGCAATCAGCCCCAGCATTTT.

The V gene is TRBV7-3, the J gene TRBJ2-7; no reliable D call. The germline V gene encodes CDR1 SGHTA and CDR2 FQGTGA. This CDR3 comprises 14 residues. V was shortened by 5 bases and J by 0 bases, with 11 bases between the two germline ends. CDR3 in DNA: TGTGCCAGCAGCCCCCAAGGGTTCTCCTACGAGCAGTACTTC. Translating gives CASSPQGFSYEQYF.

The chain joins TRBV3-1 (or the pseudogene TRBV3-2) to TRBJ2-7, with a tentative D call TRBD2 (5 bases). This CDR3 has 16 residues. Germline lookup yields CDR1 LGHDT and CDR2 YNNKEL (reference sequence). V lost 1 base, J lost 3 bases, and 16 bases lay in between. The CDR3 protein is CASSQGSALEGYEQYF. The CDR3 DNA reads as TGTGCCAGCAGCCAAGGATCGGCTCTAGAGGGCTACGAGCAGTACTTC.

Written as DNA, the CDR3 is TGTGCCAGCAGCTTTTCCGGGAACAGGGGTTTCTACGAGCAGTACTTC. This sequence encodes CASSFSGNRGFYEQYF. The V and J genes are TRBV7-9 and TRBJ2-7; 7 nucleotides line up with TRBD1. Trimming took 3 bases from V and 3 from J; bases not matched to a gene: 11. Germline V lookup: CDR1 SEHNR, CDR2 FQNEAQ (reference sequence). This CDR3 contains 16 residues.

V is TRBV4-2 and J is TRBJ1-1, with 9 nucleotides matching TRBD1. CDR3 size: 15 residues. Germline CDR1 LGHNA, CDR2 YNFKEQ. Losses at the gene ends were 3 bases for V and 0 bases for J; bases not matched to a gene: 2. The CDR3 DNA reads TGTGCCAGCAGCCACGACAGGGGGATGAACACTGAAGCTTTCTTT. It specifies CASSHDRGMNTEAFF.

The chain is built from TRBV4-2 and TRBJ1-5; D unclear. Trimming took off 0 bases at V and 0 bases at J, with 6 bases between the two ends. The CDR3 has 15 amino acids. Looked up from germline, CDR1 is LGHNA and CDR2 is YNFKEQ. The CDR3 is CASSQESSSNQPQHF. CDR3 in DNA: TGTGCCAGCAGCCAAGAAAGCAGTAGCAATCAGCCCCAGCATTTT.

The V call is TRBV18, the J call TRBJ2-1, with D hard to call. Germline CDR1 reads KGHSH; CDR2 reads LQKENI. This CDR3 is 13 amino acids long. V was clipped by 6 bases and J by 1 base, with 7 bases between them. CDR3 sequence: CASSVTSYNEQFF. In DNA, the CDR3 is TGTGCCAGCTCTGTTACTTCCTACAATGAGCAGTTCTTC.

J is TRBJ1-1 and V is TRBV3-1 (or the pseudogene TRBV3-2); D is unclear. CDR3 length: 14 amino acids. CDR1 and CDR2 from the germline V gene are LGHDT and YNNKEL (reference sequence). The V and J ends lost 4 bases and 1 base respectively, with 10 bases between them. CDR3 DNA: TGTGCCAGCAGCCCGACGGGATGGAACACTGAAGCTTTCTTT. It codes for CASSPTGWNTEAFF.

The chain combines TRBV6-2 or TRBV6-3 with TRBJ1-1, with D maybe TRBD1 (5 bases). The CDR3 spans 12 residues. The germline V and J ends were trimmed by 5 bases and 4 bases, with 8 bases remaining between them. Germline V gene data show CDR1 as MNHEY and CDR2 as SVGEGT. The CDR3 here is CASSQGVTEAFF. CDR3 DNA sequence: TGTGCCAGCAGTCAAGGGGTCACTGAAGCTTTCTTT.

The V call is TRBV3-1 (or the pseudogene TRBV3-2), the J call TRBJ2-1; D gene ambiguous. The germline V gene has CDR1 LGHDT and CDR2 YNNKEL (reference sequence). The CDR3 loop spans 15 amino acids. V shed 0 bases and J shed 9 bases, with 15 bases lying between them. Written as DNA, the CDR3 is TGTGCCAGCAGCCAAGACGAGCTACAGTTCGGTGAGCAGTTCTTC. It is translated as CASSQDELQFGEQFF.

This clone was recorded once. Germline is not matched at one junction end, which may reflect a read error. This chain joins TRBV5-1 and TRBJ1-1, with no clear D. The CDR3 spans 15 residues. The germline V gene has CDR1 SGHRS and CDR2 YFSETQ. The CDR3 loop reads CASSLGLVGNAEAFF. The CDR3 DNA follows: TGCGCCAGCAGCTTAGGTTTAGTAGGGAACGCTGAAGCTTTCTTT.

The chain is built from TRBV15 and TRBJ2-1; 7 bases match TRBD2. The V segment lost 5 bases and the J segment 4 bases; nucleotides outside the gene matches: 8. The CDR3 consists of 15 residues. Germline loops: CDR1 LNHNV, CDR2 YYDKDF (reference sequence). CDR3 in DNA: TGTGCCACCAGCCTCGAGGCTAGCGGTTACAATGAGCAGTTCTTC. Encoded protein: CATSLEASGYNEQFF.